This is a list of T cell receptor beta chains from one sample in a study of OX40 agonist ivuxolimab in advanced cancers. Here immunoSEQ multiplex PCR was the method, and the copy in TCRdb shows in-frame clones only, minus some. The sample lists 150,000 to 180,000 clones, under 95% occurring once. The sample in question was CD4+ or CD8+ T cells sorted from blood, obtained in a trial of the OX40 agonist ivuxolimab. The receptors were sampled from an adult with an advanced solid tumor such as melanoma, head and neck, liver or kidney cancer. The CDR3 runs from the conserved cysteine through the conserved F or W. D genes are given only for firm matches. Clone size is shown for a subset of rows, as once, few, many or a class of expanded clone.

v_gene	d_gene	j_gene	abundance	CDR3aa	CDR3nt
TRBV4-3	-	TRBJ2-3	-	CASSQVDTQYF	TGCGCCAGCAGCCAAGTGGATACGCAGTATTTT
TRBV6-5	TRBD2	TRBJ2-7	-	CASSGRTSGSGEQYF	TGTGCCAGCAGTGGGAGGACTAGCGGGAGTGGCGAGCAGTACTTC
TRBV19	TRBD1	TRBJ2-7	-	CASSRSDRVTSREQYF	TGTGCCAGTAGTCGAAGTGACAGGGTGACCTCTCGGGAGCAGTACTTC
TRBV5-4	-	TRBJ1-1	-	CASSPDKNTEAFF	TGTGCCAGCAGCCCGGACAAGAACACTGAAGCTTTCTTT
TRBV28	-	TRBJ1-5	-	CASRATGDGNQPQHF	TGTGCCAGCAGAGCGACAGGCGACGGCAATCAGCCCCAGCATTTT
TRBV18	-	TRBJ1-5	-	CASSPGGSQHF	TGTGCCAGCTCACCAGGGGGCTCTCAGCATTTT
TRBV5-1	TRBD1	TRBJ1-2	-	CASSSLQGADGYTF	TGCGCCAGCAGCTCGCTACAGGGGGCGGATGGCTACACCTTC
TRBV7-2	-	TRBJ2-1	-	CASRIDSNEQFF	TGTGCCAGCAGGATTGACTCCAATGAGCAGTTCTTC
TRBV9	TRBD1	TRBJ1-5	-	CASSTSGGRNQPQHF	TGTGCCAGCAGTACGTCAGGGGGCCGCAATCAGCCCCAGCATTTT
TRBV7-2	-	TRBJ1-5	-	CASSLSTKISNQPQHF	TGTGCCAGCAGCCTTTCCACTAAGATTAGCAATCAGCCCCAGCATTTT
TRBV19	-	TRBJ2-7	-	CASSISLQDEQYF	TGTGCCAGTAGTATAAGCTTGCAGGACGAGCAGTACTTC
TRBV5-1	-	TRBJ1-1	-	CASSLVVNTEAFF	TGCGCCAGCAGCTTGGTAGTGAACACTGAAGCTTTCTTT
TRBV15	TRBD1	TRBJ2-5	-	CATSIRPGGQETQYF	TGTGCCACCAGCATTCGGCCAGGGGGCCAAGAGACCCAGTACTTC
TRBV19	TRBD1	TRBJ2-7	-	CASSIGQGAVEQYF	TGTGCCAGTAGTATAGGGCAGGGGGCCGTCGAGCAGTACTTC
TRBV7-2	-	TRBJ2-5	-	CASSRQLQETQYF	TGTGCCAGCAGCCGACAGTTACAAGAGACCCAGTACTTC
TRBV5-6	-	TRBJ2-1	-	CASSSGLANEQFF	TGTGCCAGCAGCTCCGGACTGGCCAATGAGCAGTTCTTC
TRBV28	TRBD1	TRBJ2-3	-	CASSGQGVADTQYF	TGTGCCAGCAGTGGACAGGGAGTCGCAGATACGCAGTATTTT
TRBV19	-	TRBJ1-6	-	CASSSDSNSPLHF	TGTGCCAGTAGTAGCGATTCTAATTCACCCCTCCACTTT
TRBV4-2	-	TRBJ2-5	-	CASSQELGGRGTKQYF	TGTGCCAGCAGCCAAGAATTAGGAGGGAGAGGGACCAAGCAGTACTTC
TRBV7-2	-	TRBJ2-7	-	CASSGQAATYEQYF	TGTGCCAGCAGCGGACAAGCCGCTACCTACGAGCAGTACTTC
TRBV28	-	TRBJ1-5	few	CASSLMSQPQHF	TGTGCCAGCAGTCTTATGAGTCAGCCCCAGCATTTT
TRBV5-1	-	TRBJ1-1	-	CASSSGGHQNTEAFF	TGCGCCAGCAGCTCTGGGGGACACCAGAACACTGAAGCTTTCTTT
TRBV6-4	-	TRBJ2-1	-	CASSDSGGYNEQFF	TGTGCCAGCAGTGACAGTGGCGGCTACAATGAGCAGTTCTTC
TRBV6-5	TRBD1	TRBJ1-1	-	CASSYSLSPGGTEAFF	TGTGCCAGCAGTTACTCCCTCTCCCCAGGGGGGACTGAAGCTTTCTTT
TRBV7-9	TRBD2	TRBJ2-3	-	CASSLGGSGRRPSTDTQYF	TGTGCCAGCAGCTTAGGTGGGAGCGGGAGGAGGCCTAGCACAGATACGCAGTATTTT
TRBV4-1	TRBD1	TRBJ2-4	once	CASSQEFGIKRGTGLAKNIQYF	TGCGCCAGCAGCCAAGAGTTTGGGATTAAACGTGGGACAGGTCTAGCCAAAAACATTCAGTACTTC
TRBV6-5	-	TRBJ1-2	once	CASCPRQIYGYTF	TGTGCCAGCTGTCCTAGACAGATCTATGGCTACACCTTC
TRBV9	-	TRBJ1-2	-	CASSPPTPNYGYTF	TGTGCCAGCAGCCCCCCCACTCCTAACTATGGCTACACCTTC
TRBV6-1	-	TRBJ2-6	few	CAIRWGANVLTF	TGTGCCATCCGGTGGGGGGCCAACGTCCTGACTTTC
TRBV6-1	-	TRBJ1-6	-	CASSGVYSPLHF	TGTGCCAGCAGTGGAGTTTATTCACCCCTCCACTTT
TRBV5-8	-	TRBJ2-7	once	CASSPWERSYEQYF	TGTGCCAGCAGCCCCTGGGAGAGATCCTACGAGCAGTACTTC
TRBV9	TRBD1	TRBJ1-2	-	CASSAHRTGIDYGYTF	TGTGCCAGCAGCGCGCACAGGACAGGGATCGACTATGGCTACACCTTC
TRBV18	-	TRBJ2-5	-	CASSRNREETQYF	TGTGCCAGCTCCCGCAACAGGGAAGAGACCCAGTACTTC
TRBV19	-	TRBJ2-3	-	CASSTSYRTDTQYF	TGTGCCAGTAGTACCTCCTACCGCACAGATACGCAGTATTTT
TRBV9	TRBD2	TRBJ2-1	-	CASSAPRGRGYNEQFF	TGTGCCAGCAGCGCCCCCCGGGGGAGGGGCTACAATGAGCAGTTCTTC
TRBV18	-	TRBJ2-5	once	CASSPPARGGLGTQYF	TGTGCCAGCTCACCACCGGCCAGGGGCGGCTTAGGGACCCAGTACTTC
TRBV9	-	TRBJ2-5	once	CASSVAPDSQETQYF	TGTGCCAGCAGCGTAGCTCCGGACAGTCAAGAGACCCAGTACTTC
TRBV6-8	-	TRBJ1-2	-	CASRGKQVMGRDYGYTF	TGTGCCAGCAGGGGTAAGCAGGTCATGGGTCGGGACTATGGCTACACCTTC
TRBV2	-	TRBJ2-3	-	CASRQDSTDTQYF	TGTGCCAGCAGGCAGGATAGCACAGATACGCAGTATTTT
TRBV21-1	-	TRBJ2-7	-	CASSKSAGQVSYEQYF	TGTGCCAGCAGCAAAAGTGCCGGACAGGTCTCCTACGAGCAGTACTTC
TRBV7-9	TRBD2	TRBJ2-1	-	CASSLRLAGGHYNEQFF	TGTGCCAGCAGCCTGAGACTAGCGGGAGGCCATTACAATGAGCAGTTCTTC
TRBV7-2	-	TRBJ1-2	-	CASSLTGYYGYTF	TGTGCCAGCAGCTTAACAGGGTACTATGGCTACACCTTC
TRBV6-4	TRBD1	TRBJ2-1	-	CASSAQGEGSYNEQFF	TGTGCCAGCAGTGCACAGGGGGAAGGATCCTACAATGAGCAGTTCTTC